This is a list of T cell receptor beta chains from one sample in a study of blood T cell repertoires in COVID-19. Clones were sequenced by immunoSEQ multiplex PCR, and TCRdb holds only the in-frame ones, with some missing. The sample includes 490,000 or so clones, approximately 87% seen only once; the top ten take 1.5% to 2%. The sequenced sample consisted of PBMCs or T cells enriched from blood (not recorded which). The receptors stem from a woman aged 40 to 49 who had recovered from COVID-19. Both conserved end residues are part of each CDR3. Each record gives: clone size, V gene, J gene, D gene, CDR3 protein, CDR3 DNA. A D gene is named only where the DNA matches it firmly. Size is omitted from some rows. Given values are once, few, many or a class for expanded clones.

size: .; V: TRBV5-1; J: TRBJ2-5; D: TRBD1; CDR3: CASSFGTAETQYF; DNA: TGCGCCAGCAGTTTCGGGACAGCGGAGACCCAGTACTTC
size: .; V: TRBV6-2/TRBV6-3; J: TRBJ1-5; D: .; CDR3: CASSYLGGSNQPQHF; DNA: TGTGCCAGCAGTTATTTGGGGGGAAGCAATCAGCCCCAGCATTTT
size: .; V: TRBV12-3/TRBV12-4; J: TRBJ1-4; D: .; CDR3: CASSYSEKLFF; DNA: TGTGCCAGCAGCTACTCAGAAAAACTGTTTTTT
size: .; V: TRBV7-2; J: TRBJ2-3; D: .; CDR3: CASRTAPSADTQYF; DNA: TGTGCCAGCAGGACTGCCCCTTCGGCAGATACGCAGTATTTT
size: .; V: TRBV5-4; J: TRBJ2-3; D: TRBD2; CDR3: CASSSGGLTDTQYF; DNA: TGTGCCAGCAGCTCGGGGGGGCTCACAGATACGCAGTATTTT
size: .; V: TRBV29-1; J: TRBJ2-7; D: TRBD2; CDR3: CSVLAGFYEQYF; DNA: TGCAGCGTTCTAGCGGGATTCTACGAGCAGTACTTC
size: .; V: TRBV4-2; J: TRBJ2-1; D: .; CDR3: CASSQVGGGAGPYNEQFF; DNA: TGTGCCAGCAGCCAAGTGGGAGGGGGGGCAGGCCCCTACAATGAGCAGTTCTTC
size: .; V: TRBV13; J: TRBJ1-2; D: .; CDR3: CASKGHRGYTF; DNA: TGTGCCAGCAAGGGACACCGTGGCTACACCTTC
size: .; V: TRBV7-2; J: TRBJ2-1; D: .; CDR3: CASSLVGDGNEQFF; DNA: TGTGCCAGCAGCTTAGTAGGGGATGGTAATGAGCAGTTCTTC
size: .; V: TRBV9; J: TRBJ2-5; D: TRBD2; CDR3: CASSVGSGLAGEWQYF; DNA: TGTGCCAGCAGCGTGGGGTCGGGACTAGCGGGAGAGTGGCAGTACTTC
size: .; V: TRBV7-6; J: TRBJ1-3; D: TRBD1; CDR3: CASSPGTVAGNTIYF; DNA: TGTGCCAGCAGCCCCGGGACAGTGGCGGGAAACACCATATATTTT
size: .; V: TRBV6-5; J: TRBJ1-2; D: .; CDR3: CASHFGDSNYGYTF; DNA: TGTGCCAGCCATTTCGGGGACTCTAACTATGGCTACACCTTC
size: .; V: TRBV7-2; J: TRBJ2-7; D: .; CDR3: CASSLGGRSYEQYF; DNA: TGTGCCAGCAGCTTGGGAGGCAGGTCCTACGAGCAGTACTTC
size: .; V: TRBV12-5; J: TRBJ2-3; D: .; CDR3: CASGSNSIQDTQYF; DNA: TGTGCTAGTGGGAGCAACTCCATCCAAGATACGCAGTATTTT
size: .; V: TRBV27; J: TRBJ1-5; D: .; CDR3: CASSLSGDSNQPQHF; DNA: TGTGCCAGCAGTTTATCGGGAGATAGCAATCAGCCCCAGCATTTT
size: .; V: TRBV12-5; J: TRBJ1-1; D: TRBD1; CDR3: CASGHRDRFLAFF; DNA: TGTGCTAGTGGCCACCGGGACAGGTTTCTTGCTTTCTTT
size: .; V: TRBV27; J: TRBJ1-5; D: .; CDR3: CASSSTGNHQPQHF; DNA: TGTGCCAGCAGTTCAACAGGGAATCATCAGCCCCAGCATTTT
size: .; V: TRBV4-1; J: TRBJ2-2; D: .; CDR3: CASSQGAKGTGELFF; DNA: TGCGCCAGCAGCCAAGGGGCCAAGGGGACCGGGGAGCTGTTTTTT
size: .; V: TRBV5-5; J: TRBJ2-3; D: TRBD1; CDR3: CASRPGQVLRTTDTQYF; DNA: TGTGCCAGCAGACCCGGACAGGTTTTAAGGACCACAGATACGCAGTATTTT
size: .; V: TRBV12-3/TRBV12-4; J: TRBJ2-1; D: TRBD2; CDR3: CASSLGTIRQFF; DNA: TGTGCCAGCAGTTTGGGGACTATAAGGCAGTTCTTC
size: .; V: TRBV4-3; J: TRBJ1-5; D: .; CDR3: CASSQDLGGSGQPQHF; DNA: TGCGCCAGCAGCCAAGATCTTGGGGGGTCAGGGCAGCCCCAGCATTTT
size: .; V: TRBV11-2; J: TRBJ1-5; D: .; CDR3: CASSLQGASNQPQHF; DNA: TGTGCCAGCAGCCTACAGGGAGCTAGCAATCAGCCCCAGCATTTT
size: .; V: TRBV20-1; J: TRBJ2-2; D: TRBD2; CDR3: CSASDRQREPGELFF; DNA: TGCAGTGCTAGTGATAGGCAGCGGGAGCCCGGGGAGCTGTTTTTT
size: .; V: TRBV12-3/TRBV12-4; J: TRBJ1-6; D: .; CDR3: CASNSLVSPLHF; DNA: TGTGCCAGCAACTCGCTCGTTTCACCCCTCCACTTT
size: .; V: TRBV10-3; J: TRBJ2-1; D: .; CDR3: CAISPSAGDHEQFF; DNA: TGTGCCATCAGTCCCAGCGCAGGGGACCATGAGCAGTTCTTC
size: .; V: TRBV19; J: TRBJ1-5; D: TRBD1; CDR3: CASSYGQDRGHQPQHF; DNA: TGTGCCAGTAGTTATGGCCAGGACAGGGGACATCAGCCCCAGCATTTT
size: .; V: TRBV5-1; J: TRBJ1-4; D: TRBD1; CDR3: CASSLVQGGGEKLFF; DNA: TGCGCCAGCAGCTTGGTACAGGGGGGCGGAGAAAAACTGTTTTTT
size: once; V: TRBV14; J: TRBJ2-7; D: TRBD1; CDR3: CASSQGGQGAYEQYF; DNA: TGTGCCAGCAGCCAAGGGGGACAGGGTGCCTACGAGCAGTACTTC
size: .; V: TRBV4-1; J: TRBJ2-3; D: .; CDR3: CASSQVWESSTDTQYF; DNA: TGCGCCAGCAGCCAAGTTTGGGAGTCTAGCACAGATACGCAGTATTTT
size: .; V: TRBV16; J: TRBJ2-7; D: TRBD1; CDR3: CASSQLGTGVYEQYF; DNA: TGTGCCAGCAGCCAATTAGGGACAGGAGTCTACGAGCAGTACTTC
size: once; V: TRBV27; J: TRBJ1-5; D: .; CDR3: CASSFSQPQHF; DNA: TGTGCCAGCAGTTTCTCCCAGCCCCAGCATTTT
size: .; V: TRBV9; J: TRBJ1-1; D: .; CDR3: CASSLTGEAEAFF; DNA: TGTGCCAGCAGCTTGACAGGTGAGGCTGAAGCTTTCTTT
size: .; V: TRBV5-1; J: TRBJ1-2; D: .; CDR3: CASSDGANYGYTF; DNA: TGCGCCAGCAGCGACGGAGCTAACTATGGCTACACCTTC
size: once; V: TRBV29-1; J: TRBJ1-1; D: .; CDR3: CSGTPGAPEAFF; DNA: TGCAGCGGAACCCCAGGGGCCCCTGAAGCTTTCTTT
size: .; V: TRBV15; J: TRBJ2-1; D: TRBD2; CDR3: CATSRDSPSGGYNEQFF; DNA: TGTGCCACCAGCAGAGATTCCCCTAGCGGGGGCTACAATGAGCAGTTCTTC
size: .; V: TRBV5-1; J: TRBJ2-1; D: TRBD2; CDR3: CASSQRLAEGDEQFF; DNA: TGCGCCAGCAGCCAAAGACTAGCGGAAGGGGATGAGCAGTTCTTC
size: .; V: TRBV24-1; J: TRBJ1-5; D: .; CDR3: CATRGAGSSQPQHF; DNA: TGTGCCACCAGGGGGGCAGGGAGTAGTCAGCCCCAGCATTTT
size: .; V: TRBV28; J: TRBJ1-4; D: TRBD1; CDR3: CASSLFKPGQGAPREKLFF; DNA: TGTGCCAGCAGTTTATTTAAGCCGGGACAGGGGGCGCCCCGTGAAAAACTGTTTTTT
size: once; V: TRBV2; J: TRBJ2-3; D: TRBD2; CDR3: CAIGLAGMGDTQYF; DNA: TGTGCCATCGGACTAGCAGGAATGGGGGATACGCAGTATTTT
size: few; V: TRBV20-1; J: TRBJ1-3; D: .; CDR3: CSAFDGGTIYF; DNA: TGCAGTGCTTTTGACGGCGGCACCATATATTTT
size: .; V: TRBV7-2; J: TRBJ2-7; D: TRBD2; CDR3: CASSPSGVGNYEQYF; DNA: TGTGCCAGCAGCCCCAGCGGGGTGGGGAACTACGAGCAGTACTTC
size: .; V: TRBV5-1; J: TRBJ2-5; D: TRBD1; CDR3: CASSWDRGLSETQYF; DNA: TGCGCCAGCAGCTGGGACAGGGGGCTTTCAGAGACCCAGTACTTC
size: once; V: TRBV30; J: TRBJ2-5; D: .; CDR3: CAWRGLTQHRTGLETQYF; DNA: TGTGCCTGGAGGGGACTAACCCAACACCGGACAGGGTTGGAGACCCAGTACTTC
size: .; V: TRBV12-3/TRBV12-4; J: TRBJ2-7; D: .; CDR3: CASSPTGHYEQYF; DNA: TGTGCCAGCAGCCCGACGGGACACTACGAGCAGTACTTC
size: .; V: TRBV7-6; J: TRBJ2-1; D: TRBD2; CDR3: CASSPGTSGNNEQFF; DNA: TGTGCCAGCAGTCCCGGGACTAGCGGGAACAATGAGCAGTTCTTC
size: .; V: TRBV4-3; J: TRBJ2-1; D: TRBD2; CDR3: CASSRSVSGRSDNEQFF; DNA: TGCGCCAGCAGCCGATCCGTTAGCGGGAGATCGGACAATGAGCAGTTCTTC
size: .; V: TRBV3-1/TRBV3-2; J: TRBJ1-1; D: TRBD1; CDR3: CASSQGLQGGTEAFF; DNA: TGTGCCAGCAGCCAAGGCCTCCAGGGGGGCACTGAAGCTTTCTTT
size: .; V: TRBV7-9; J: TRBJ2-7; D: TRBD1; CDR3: CASSLGDRASIYEQYF; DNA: TGTGCCAGCAGCTTAGGTGACAGGGCGAGCATCTACGAGCAGTACTTC
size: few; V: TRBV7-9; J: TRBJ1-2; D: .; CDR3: CASSFSDSAGYTF; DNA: TGTGCCAGCAGCTTCTCGGACAGCGCTGGCTACACCTTC
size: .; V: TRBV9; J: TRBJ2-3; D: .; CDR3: CASSVDAGPVTDTQYF; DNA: TGTGCCAGCAGCGTAGATGCGGGGCCCGTCACAGATACGCAGTATTTT
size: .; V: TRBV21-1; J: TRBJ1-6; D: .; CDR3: CASSHRPRTYDSPLHF; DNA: TGTGCCAGCAGCCACAGGCCCAGGACATACGATTCACCCCTCCACTTT
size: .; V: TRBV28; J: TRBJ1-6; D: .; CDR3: CASSLRSSYNSPLHF; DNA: TGTGCCAGCAGTTTGAGGAGCTCCTATAATTCACCCCTCCACTTT